These 21 T cell receptor beta chains originate from one sample sequenced in a study of Ad26.COV2.S vaccination and SARS-CoV-2 variants. Repertoires were generated with immunoSEQ multiplex PCR, while TCRdb's copy carries only in-frame clones and drops some. This sample carries approximately 480,000 clones, 70% to 90% of them seen once, and the ten largest clones take 13%. Regarding treatment: roughly 20 received Ad26.COV2.S at low or high dose, single or two shots; 5 received placebo; per-sample allocation not given. Sample collection was performed on day 63 after the first vaccine or placebo injection. The sequencing here drew on peripheral blood, taken in a trial of Ad26.COV2.S vaccine versus placebo. The receptor source for this set is a person between 18 and 65 years old who received the Ad26.COV2.S COVID-19 vaccine or a placebo.

V is TRBV6-6 and J is TRBJ2-5; D remains unclear. CDR3 length: 13 residues. Between the trimmed V and J ends, which lost 2 bases and 5 bases, there was a span of 9 bases. Germline CDR1 and CDR2: MNHNY and SVGAGI (reference sequence). The chain's CDR3 is CASSYGPAETQYF. CDR3 nucleotides: TGTGCCAGCAGTTACGGACCGGCGGAGACCCAGTACTTC.

The chain uses TRBV19 and TRBJ2-1, with no clear D. The V end was cut by 6 bases, the J end by 4 bases, with 19 bases between. This CDR3 region has 16 residues. In germline, CDR1 is LNHDA, CDR2 SQIVND (reference sequence). The CDR3 coding sequence is TGTGCCAGTAGGAGTGACGGCCGGCTGGGTTACAATGAGCAGTTCTTC. Its translation: CASRSDGRLGYNEQFF.

The chain links TRBV19 to TRBJ2-1, with 8 bases that match TRBD1. Germline V gene sequence: CDR1 LNHDA, CDR2 SQIVND (reference sequence). Trimming at V came to 6 bases and at J to 4 bases, leaving 5 bases not matched to a gene. The CDR3 consists of 14 residues. In DNA form, the CDR3 reads TGTGCCAGTAGGACAGGGGATTCTTACAATGAGCAGTTCTTC. Its translation: CASRTGDSYNEQFF.

The rearrangement joins TRBV19 to TRBJ2-1; D is possibly TRBD1 (6 bases). Germline V gene data show CDR1 as LNHDA and CDR2 as SQIVND (reference sequence). CDR3 size: 14 residues. V dropped 2 bases and J dropped 7 bases, with 12 bases sitting between them. The CDR3 sequence is CASSITGSGNEQFF. As DNA, the CDR3 is TGTGCCAGTAGTATAACAGGGTCGGGGAATGAGCAGTTCTTC.

This sequence joins TRBV19 and TRBJ1-6, with D tentatively TRBD1 (5 bases). The CDR3 has 15 residues. V was pared by 5 bases and J by 6 bases, with 14 bases between. Germline lookup yields CDR1 LNHDA and CDR2 SQIVND (reference sequence). The CDR3 spells CASSPRTTGNSPLHF. The CDR3 coding sequence is TGTGCCAGTAGTCCCCGGACAACTGGTAATTCACCCCTCCACTTT.

The chain recombines TRBV2 with TRBJ1-2, with unresolved D. The CDR3 extends over 11 amino acids. Trimming took off 5 bases at V and 4 bases at J, with 5 bases between the two ends. From germline, CDR1 is SNHLY and CDR2 FYNNEI. CDR3 region: CASSLGYGYTF. The CDR3 DNA follows: TGTGCCAGCAGTCTGGGCTATGGCTACACCTTC.

The rearrangement links TRBV5-4 to TRBJ1-2, with TRBD1 matching over 7 bases. The CDR3 sequence is 14 residues long. V shed 0 bases and J 7 bases; nucleotides not matched to a gene: 6. Germline V gives CDR1 SGHNT, CDR2 YYREEE (reference sequence). The CDR3 DNA is TGTGCCAGCAGCTTGGTATCAGGGGGTGGTGGCTACACCTTC. As protein: CASSLVSGGGGYTF.

The chain recombines TRBV5-1 with TRBJ2-3; D gene uncertain. The V gene lost 0 bases and the J gene lost 2 bases, with 10 bases spanning the gap. CDR1 is SGHRS, CDR2 YFSETQ, per germline. The CDR3 contains 15 residues. CDR3 loop: CASSLGPTDTDTQYF. DNA of the CDR3: TGCGCCAGCAGCTTGGGGCCGACCGACACAGATACGCAGTATTTT. Based on the CDR3 plus reference TRBV5-1 and TRBJ2-3, the full variable domain is KAGVTQTPRYLIKTRGQQVTLSCSPISGHRSVSWYQQTPGQGLQFLFEYFSETQRNKGNFPGRFSGRQFSNSRSEMNVSTLELGDSALYLCASSLGPTDTDTQYFGPGTRLTVL.

The gene calls are TRBV6-5 and TRBJ2-1; 10 bases are shared with TRBD2. This CDR3 has 15 residues. The J segment lost 5 bases and the V segment lost 6 bases, leaving 7 bases of the junction unmatched. Germline CDR1 and CDR2: MNHEY and SVGAGI. Here the CDR3 reads CASRALAGNNNEQFF. CDR3 coding DNA: TGTGCCAGCAGGGCACTAGCGGGAAACAACAATGAGCAGTTCTTC.

The rearrangement links TRBV27 to TRBJ1-3; D remains unclear. The CDR3 consists of 15 residues. V shed 3 bases and J shed 0 bases, with 9 bases lying between them. Looked up from germline, CDR1 is MNHEY and CDR2 is SMNVEV (reference sequence). The CDR3 DNA follows: TGTGCCAGCAGTTTTGACGCACGCTCTGGAAACACCATATATTTT. Its protein product is CASSFDARSGNTIYF.

The V and J genes are TRBV7-8 and TRBJ2-3; D possibly corresponds to TRBD2 (6 bases). The CDR3 totals 14 residues. Germline V gives CDR1 SGHVS, CDR2 FQNEAQ. The germline V and J ends were trimmed by 4 bases and 2 bases, with 10 bases remaining between them. The CDR3 is CASSSGRYTDTQYF. CDR3 DNA sequence: TGTGCCAGCAGCTCGGGGAGGTACACAGATACGCAGTATTTT. Full variable domain (rest looked up from reference TRBV7-8 and TRBJ2-3): GAGVSQSPRYKVAKRGQDVALRCDPISGHVSLFWYQQALGQGPEFLTYFQNEAQLDKSGLPSDRFFAERPEGSVSTLKIQRTQQEDSAVYLCASSSGRYTDTQYFGPGTRLTVL.

J is TRBJ2-1 and V is TRBV5-1; 8 bases are a match to TRBD1. This CDR3 contains 15 residues. Germline V gives CDR1 SGHRS, CDR2 YFSETQ. J was trimmed by 5 bases and V by 3 bases; bases with no gene match: 7. This CDR3 is CASSSTTGANNEQFF. CDR3 DNA: TGCGCCAGCAGCTCGACGACAGGGGCCAACAATGAGCAGTTCTTC.

This rearrangement joins TRBV19 to TRBJ1-5; perhaps TRBD1 as D (6 bases). The CDR3 is made up of 15 amino acids. CDR1 and CDR2 from the germline V gene are LNHDA and SQIVND (reference sequence). V lost 3 bases and J lost 7, with 16 bases in between. The CDR3 loop is CASSINSGGGQPQHF. The CDR3 region has the DNA TGTGCCAGTAGTATCAATTCGGGGGGCGGGCAGCCCCAGCATTTT.

This clone was picked up one time. The chain combines TRBV19 with TRBJ2-5; D is tentatively TRBD1 or TRBD2 (5 bases each). The CDR3 runs 15 residues. Trimming pared 1 base from V and 1 base from J, leaving 10 bases between. Germline assignment: CDR1 LNHDA and CDR2 SQIVND (reference sequence). CDR3: CASSIARGSQETQYF. CDR3 in DNA: TGTGCCAGTAGTATAGCCCGGGGCAGCCAAGAGACCCAGTACTTC.

This rearrangement joins TRBV10-3 to TRBJ2-6, with TRBD2 matching over 13 bases. The CDR3 totals 18 residues. The ends lost 6 bases at V and 0 bases at J; junction bases unmatched: 5. Germline CDR1 and CDR2: ENHRY and SYGVKD. The DNA for the CDR3 is TGTGCCATCAGACCGGGACTAGCGGGATTCTCTGGGGCCAACGTCCTGACTTTC. Translating gives CAIRPGLAGFSGANVLTF.

This chain uses TRBV28 with TRBJ1-2; maybe TRBD1 (5 bases). Trimming removed 4 bases from V and 7 bases from J, with 13 bases in between. CDR3 size: 13 residues. CDR1 and CDR2 (germline): MDHEN, SYDVKM. CDR3: CASSSGTPFGYTF. The CDR3 DNA sequence: TGTGCCAGCAGTTCCGGGACTCCTTTTGGCTACACCTTC.

The chain carries TRBV18 and TRBJ2-1; D gene unclear. CDR3 length: 14 residues. Germline V CDR1 and CDR2: KGHSH, LQKENI. The germline V and J ends were trimmed by 3 bases and 2 bases, with 8 bases remaining between them. The CDR3 DNA follows: TGTGCCAGCTCACCGGGTGCCCCCTACAATGAGCAGTTCTTC. It codes for CASSPGAPYNEQFF.

The chain recombines TRBV6-1 with TRBJ2-1, with 10 bases lining up with TRBD2. Germline assignment: CDR1 MNHNS and CDR2 SASEGT. With V trimmed by 2 bases and J by 9 bases, 1 base remained unmatched. This CDR3 contains 13 residues. In DNA form, the CDR3 reads TGTGCCAGCAGTGAAACTAGCGGGATTGAGCAGTTCTTC. Residues: CASSETSGIEQFF.

The gene calls are TRBV27 and TRBJ2-5; possible D gene TRBD2, 6 bases. Per germline, CDR1 MNHEY and CDR2 SMNVEV (reference sequence). This CDR3 spans 15 amino acids. V dropped 4 bases and J dropped 5 bases, with 17 bases sitting between them. The CDR3 DNA reads TGTGCCAGCAGTTGGGGCTCGGGAGTCGGGGAGACCCAGTACTTC. Translation gives CASSWGSGVGETQYF.

This chain links TRBV18 with TRBJ2-3; D gene ambiguous. The CDR3 length is 15 residues. Germline values: CDR1 KGHSH, CDR2 LQKENI. V lost 3 bases and J lost 1, with 11 bases in between. Written as DNA, the CDR3 is TGTGCCAGCTCACCGTCGCGAGATGGCACAGATACGCAGTATTTT. Its translation is CASSPSRDGTDTQYF.

V gene TRBV7-9 combines with J gene TRBJ1-2; D is unresolved. This CDR3 contains 14 residues. V lost 1 base, J lost 3 bases, and 9 bases lay in between. CDR1 and CDR2 (germline): SEHNR, FQNEAQ (reference sequence). The DNA for the CDR3 is TGTGCCAGCAGCTTAGAAGGGCCGTACTATGGCTACACCTTC. This sequence encodes CASSLEGPYYGYTF.